The clone carrying this TCR beta chain was seen at least ten times. TCRdb processed the 5' RACE reads anew with MiXCR; each CDR3 protein has one entry. The sample has approximately 52,000 distinct CDR3 sequences; 5.3% are singletons. This specimen comes from a study of spatial heterogeneity in lung cancer. Germline V gives CDR1 SGDLS, CDR2 YYNGEE. This CDR3 spans 16 amino acids. V lost 2 bases and J 5 bases, leaving 19 bases between the germline ends. The sample's time point: sample taken at primary tumor resection. The sample was PBMCs, taken at surgery. The chain employs TRBV9 and TRBJ2-5; perhaps TRBD2 as D (6 bases). The receptor was isolated from a male donor with early-stage non-small cell lung cancer. CDR3 nucleotides: TGTGCCAGCAGCGTTTGGCCAGGCTCCGCGGGGGAGACCCAGTACTTC. Residues: CASSVWPGSAGETQYF.